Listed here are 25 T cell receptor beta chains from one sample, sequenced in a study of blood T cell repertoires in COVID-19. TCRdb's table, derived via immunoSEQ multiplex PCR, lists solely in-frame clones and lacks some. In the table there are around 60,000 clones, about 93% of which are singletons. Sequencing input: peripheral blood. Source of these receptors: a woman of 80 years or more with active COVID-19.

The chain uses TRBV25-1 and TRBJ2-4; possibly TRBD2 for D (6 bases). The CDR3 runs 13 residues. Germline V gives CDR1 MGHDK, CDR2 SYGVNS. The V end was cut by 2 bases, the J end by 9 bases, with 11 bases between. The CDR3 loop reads CASSEEEGGIQYF. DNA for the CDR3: TGTGCCAGCAGTGAAGAAGAGGGAGGCATTCAGTACTTC.

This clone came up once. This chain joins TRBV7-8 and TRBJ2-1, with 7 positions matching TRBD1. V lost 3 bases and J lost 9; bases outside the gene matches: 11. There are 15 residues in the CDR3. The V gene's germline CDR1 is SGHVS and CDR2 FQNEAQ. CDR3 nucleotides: TGTGCCAGCAGCTTTTACAGGGGTAATTCTGGTGAGCAGTTCTTC. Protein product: CASSFYRGNSGEQFF.

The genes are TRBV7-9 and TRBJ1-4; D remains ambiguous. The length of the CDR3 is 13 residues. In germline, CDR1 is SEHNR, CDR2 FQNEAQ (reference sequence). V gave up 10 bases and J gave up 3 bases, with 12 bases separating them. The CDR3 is CAIWQAANEKLFF. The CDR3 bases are TGTGCCATCTGGCAGGCAGCTAATGAAAAACTGTTTTTT. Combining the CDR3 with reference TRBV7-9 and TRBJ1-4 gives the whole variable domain DTGVSQNPRHKITKRGQNVTFRCDPISEHNRLYWYRQTLGQGPEFLTYFQNEAQLEKSRLLSDRFSAERPKGSFSTLEIQRTEQGDSAMYLCAIWQAANEKLFFGSGTQLSVL.

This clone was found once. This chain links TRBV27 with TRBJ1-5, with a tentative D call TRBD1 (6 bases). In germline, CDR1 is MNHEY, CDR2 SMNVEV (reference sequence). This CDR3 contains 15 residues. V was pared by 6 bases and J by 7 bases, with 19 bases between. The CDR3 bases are TGTGCCAGCAGAAATTTGGGGGACAATGGACAGCCCCAGCATTTT. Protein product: CASRNLGDNGQPQHF.

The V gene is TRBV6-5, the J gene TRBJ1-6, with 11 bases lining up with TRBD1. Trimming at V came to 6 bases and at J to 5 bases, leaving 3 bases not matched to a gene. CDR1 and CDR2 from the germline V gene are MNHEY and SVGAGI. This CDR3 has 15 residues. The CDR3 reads CASRWGQGDNSPLHF. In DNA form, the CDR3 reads TGTGCCAGCAGGTGGGGACAGGGGGATAATTCACCCCTCCACTTT.

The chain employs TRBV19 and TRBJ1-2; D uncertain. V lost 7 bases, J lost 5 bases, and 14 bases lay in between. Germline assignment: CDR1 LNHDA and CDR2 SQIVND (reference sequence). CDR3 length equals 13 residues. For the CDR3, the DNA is TGTGCCAGTAACGGCAGGAAACGATATGGCTACACCTTC. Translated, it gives CASNGRKRYGYTF. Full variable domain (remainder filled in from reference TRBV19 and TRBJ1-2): DGGITQSPKYLFRKEGQNVTLSCEQNLNHDAMYWYRQDPGQGLRLIYYSQIVNDFQKGDIAEGYSVSREKKESFPLTVTSAQKNPTAFYLCASNGRKRYGYTFGSGTRLTVV.

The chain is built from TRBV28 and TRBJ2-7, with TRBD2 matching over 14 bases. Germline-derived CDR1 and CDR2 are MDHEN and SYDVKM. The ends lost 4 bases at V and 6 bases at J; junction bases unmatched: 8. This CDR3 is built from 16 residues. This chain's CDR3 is CASSSPGTSGGGEQYV. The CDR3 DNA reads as TGTGCCAGCAGTTCCCCCGGGACTAGCGGGGGCGGCGAGCAGTACGTC.

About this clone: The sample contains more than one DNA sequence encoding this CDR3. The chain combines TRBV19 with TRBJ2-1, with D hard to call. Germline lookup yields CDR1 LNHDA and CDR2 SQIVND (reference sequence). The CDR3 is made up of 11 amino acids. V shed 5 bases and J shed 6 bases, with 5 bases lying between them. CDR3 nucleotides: TGTGCCAGTAGTCCGGGCAATGAGCAGTTCTTC. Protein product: CASSPGNEQFF.

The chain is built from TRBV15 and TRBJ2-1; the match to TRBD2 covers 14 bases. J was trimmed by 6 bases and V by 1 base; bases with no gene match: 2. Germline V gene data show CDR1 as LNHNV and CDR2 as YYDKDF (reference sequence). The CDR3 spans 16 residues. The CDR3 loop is CATSRGLAGGLNEQFF. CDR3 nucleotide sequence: TGTGCCACCAGCAGAGGACTAGCGGGGGGGCTCAATGAGCAGTTCTTC.

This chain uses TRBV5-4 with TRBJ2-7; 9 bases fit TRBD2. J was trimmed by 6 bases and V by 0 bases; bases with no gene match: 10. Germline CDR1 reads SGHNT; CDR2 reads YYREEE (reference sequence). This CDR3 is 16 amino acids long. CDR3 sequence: CASSLGVPGLAFEQYF. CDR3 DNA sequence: TGTGCCAGCAGCTTGGGGGTTCCGGGACTAGCCTTCGAGCAGTACTTC.

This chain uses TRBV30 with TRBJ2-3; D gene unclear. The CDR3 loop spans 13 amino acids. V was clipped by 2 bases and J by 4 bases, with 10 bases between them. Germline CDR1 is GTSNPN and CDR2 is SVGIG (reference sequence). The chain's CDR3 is CAWSILNADTQYF. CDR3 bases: TGTGCCTGGAGTATACTAAACGCAGATACGCAGTATTTT. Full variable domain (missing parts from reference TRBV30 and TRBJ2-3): SQTIHQWPATLVQPVGSPLSLECTVEGTSNPNLYWYRQAAGRGLQLLFYSVGIGQISSEVPQNLSASRPQDRQFILSSKKLLLSDSGFYLCAWSILNADTQYFGPGTRLTVL.

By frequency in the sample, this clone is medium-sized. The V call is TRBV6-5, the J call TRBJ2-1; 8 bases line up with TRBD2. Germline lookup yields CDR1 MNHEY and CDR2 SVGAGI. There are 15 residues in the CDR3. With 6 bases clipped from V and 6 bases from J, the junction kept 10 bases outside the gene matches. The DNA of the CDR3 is TGTGCCAGCAGCTATAGCGGGACGGCGGGCAATGAGCAGTTCTTC. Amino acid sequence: CASSYSGTAGNEQFF.

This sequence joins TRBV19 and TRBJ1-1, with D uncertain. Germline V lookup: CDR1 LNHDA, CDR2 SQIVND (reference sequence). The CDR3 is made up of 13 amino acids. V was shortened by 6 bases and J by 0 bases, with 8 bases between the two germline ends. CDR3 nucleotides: TGTGCCAGTAGCCCTGGAGTGAACACTGAAGCTTTCTTT. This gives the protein CASSPGVNTEAFF.

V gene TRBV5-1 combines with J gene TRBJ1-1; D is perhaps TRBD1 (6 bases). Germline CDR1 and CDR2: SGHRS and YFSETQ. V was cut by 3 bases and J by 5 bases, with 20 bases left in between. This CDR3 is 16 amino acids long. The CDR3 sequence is CASSSNPLGQKTEAFF. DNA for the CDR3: TGCGCCAGCAGCTCAAACCCGCTAGGACAGAAGACTGAAGCTTTCTTT.

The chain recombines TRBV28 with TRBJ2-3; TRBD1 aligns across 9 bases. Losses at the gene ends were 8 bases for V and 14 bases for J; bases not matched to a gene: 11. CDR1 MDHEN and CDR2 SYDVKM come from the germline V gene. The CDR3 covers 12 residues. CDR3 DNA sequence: TGTGCCAGCCGCCCTGGGGGACAGGGACCGTATTTT. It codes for CASRPGGQGPYF.

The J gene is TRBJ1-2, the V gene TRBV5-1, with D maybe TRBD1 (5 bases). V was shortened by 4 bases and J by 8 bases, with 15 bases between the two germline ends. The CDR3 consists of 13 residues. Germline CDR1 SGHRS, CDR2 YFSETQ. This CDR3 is CASSKDRSGGYTF. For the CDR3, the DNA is TGCGCCAGCAGCAAGGACCGATCAGGGGGCTACACCTTC.

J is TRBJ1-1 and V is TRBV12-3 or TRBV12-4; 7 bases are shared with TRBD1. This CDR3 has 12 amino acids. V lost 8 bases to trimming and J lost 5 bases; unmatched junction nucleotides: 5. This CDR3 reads CASSQGVTEAFF. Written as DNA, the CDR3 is TGTGCCAGCTCCCAGGGGGTAACTGAAGCTTTCTTT.

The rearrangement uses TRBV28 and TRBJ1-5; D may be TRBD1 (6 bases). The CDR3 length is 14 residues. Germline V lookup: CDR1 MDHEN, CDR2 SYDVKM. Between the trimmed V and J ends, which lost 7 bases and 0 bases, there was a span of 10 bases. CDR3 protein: CASITDSSNQPQHF. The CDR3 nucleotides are TGTGCCAGCATCACGGACAGTAGCAATCAGCCCCAGCATTTT.

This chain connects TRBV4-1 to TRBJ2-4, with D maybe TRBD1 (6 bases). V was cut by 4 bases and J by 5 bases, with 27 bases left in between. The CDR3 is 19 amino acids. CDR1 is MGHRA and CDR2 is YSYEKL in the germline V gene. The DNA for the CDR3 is TGCGCCAGCAGCCCGGAAATATCTATTACAGGGCTGGGCGAAAACATTCAGTACTTC. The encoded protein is CASSPEISITGLGENIQYF.

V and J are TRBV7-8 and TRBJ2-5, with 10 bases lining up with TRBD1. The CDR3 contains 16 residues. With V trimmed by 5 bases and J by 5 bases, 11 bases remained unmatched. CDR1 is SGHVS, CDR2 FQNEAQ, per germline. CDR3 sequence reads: CASSNLGQGVLETQYF. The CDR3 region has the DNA TGTGCCAGCAGCAACCTTGGACAGGGGGTTTTGGAGACCCAGTACTTC.

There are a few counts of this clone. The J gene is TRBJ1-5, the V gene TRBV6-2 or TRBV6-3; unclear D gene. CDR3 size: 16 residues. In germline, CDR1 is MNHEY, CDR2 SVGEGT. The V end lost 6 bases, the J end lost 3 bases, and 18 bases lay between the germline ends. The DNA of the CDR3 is TGTGCCAGCAGCCCTGAGGGCCCCCAGAACAATCAGCCCCAGCATTTT. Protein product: CASSPEGPQNNQPQHF.

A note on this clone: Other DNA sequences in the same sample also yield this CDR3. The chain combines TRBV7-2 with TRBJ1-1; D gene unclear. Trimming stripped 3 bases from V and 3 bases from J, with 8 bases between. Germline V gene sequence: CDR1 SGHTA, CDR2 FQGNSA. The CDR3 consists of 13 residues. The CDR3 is CASSFGRYTEAFF. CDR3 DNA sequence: TGTGCCAGCAGCTTTGGGAGATACACTGAAGCTTTCTTT.

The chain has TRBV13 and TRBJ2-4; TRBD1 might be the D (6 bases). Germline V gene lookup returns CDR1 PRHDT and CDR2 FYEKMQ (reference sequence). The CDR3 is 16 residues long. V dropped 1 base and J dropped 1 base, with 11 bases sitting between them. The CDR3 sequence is CASSLEGRGAKNIQYF. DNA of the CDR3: TGTGCCAGCAGCTTAGAGGGAAGGGGGGCCAAAAACATTCAGTACTTC.

In DNA, the CDR3 is TGTGCCAGCAGCCAAACCGCCACAGTTCGGGATACGCAGTATTTT. Translated, it gives CASSQTATVRDTQYF. The chain couples TRBV2 to TRBJ2-3; D is undetermined. Germline CDR1 SNHLY, CDR2 FYNNEI. This CDR3 spans 15 amino acids. V was trimmed by 6 bases and J by 6 bases, leaving 19 bases between them.

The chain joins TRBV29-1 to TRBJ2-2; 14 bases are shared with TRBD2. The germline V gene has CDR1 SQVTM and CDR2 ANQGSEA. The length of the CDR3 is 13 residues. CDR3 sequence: CGGLAGDTGELFF. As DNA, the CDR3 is TGCGGGGGACTAGCGGGAGACACCGGGGAGCTGTTTTTT.